This is a list of T cell receptor beta chains from one sample in a study. TCRdb independently ran MiXCR on the 5' RACE reads; one entry per CDR3 protein. The sample shows 1,500 or so distinct CDR3 sequences, approximately 8% of them seen only once. Specimen: central memory T cells from blood PBMCs. The origin of the receptors is a female donor with HIV. The CDR3 runs from the conserved cysteine through the conserved F or W. A D gene is named only where the DNA matches it firmly. Where a row states a size, it is once, few, many or the class of an expanded clone; other rows omit it.

abundance | j_gene | d_gene | v_gene | CDR3aa | CDR3nt
few | TRBJ2-3 | - | TRBV19 | CASSGSSTDTQYF | TGTGCCAGTAGTGGTTCCAGCACAGATACGCAGTATTTT
- | TRBJ1-1 | - | TRBV11-3 | CASSLMGQNTEAFF | TGTGCCAGCAGCTTGATGGGACAGAACACTGAAGCTTTCTTT
medium-sized | TRBJ2-1 | TRBD1 | TRBV7-8 | CASSSSGTGRYNEQFF | TGTGCCAGCAGCTCTTCCGGGACAGGGAGGTACAATGAGCAGTTCTTC
few | TRBJ1-3 | - | TRBV6-4 | CASRGLDTRGNTIYF | TGTGCCAGCAGGGGACTCGACACTAGAGGAAACACCATATATTTT
medium-sized | TRBJ1-1 | - | TRBV9 | CASSVGDGPMNTEAFF | TGTGCCAGCAGCGTAGGGGACGGTCCAATGAACACTGAAGCTTTCTTT
medium-sized | TRBJ1-2 | - | TRBV3-1 | CASSQGTVAYGYTF | TGTGCCAGCAGCCAAGGGACAGTCGCCTATGGCTACACCTTC
medium-sized | TRBJ1-2 | - | TRBV15 | CATSRGGGLNYGYTF | TGTGCCACCAGCAGAGGAGGAGGTCTTAACTATGGCTACACCTTC
- | TRBJ1-4 | - | TRBV10-3 | CVTAGSESRNEKLFF | TGTGTCACCGCAGGGTCCGAGTCTCGTAATGAAAAACTGTTTTTT
- | TRBJ1-4 | - | TRBV7-2 | CASSSTKTVNEKLFF | TGTGCCAGCAGCTCAACCAAGACAGTTAATGAAAAACTGTTTTTT
medium-sized | TRBJ1-2 | - | TRBV7-9 | CASSLVISGNYGYTF | TGTGCCAGCAGCTTAGTGATATCAGGGAACTATGGCTACACCTTC
medium-sized | TRBJ2-1 | TRBD2 | TRBV13 | CASSYASGGHGEQFF | TGTGCCAGCAGCTACGCCTCGGGGGGGCACGGTGAGCAGTTCTTC
- | TRBJ1-1 | TRBD1 | TRBV4-1 | CASSQDGTVGNTEAFF | TGCGCCAGCAGCCAAGATGGGACAGTCGGCAACACTGAAGCTTTCTTT
- | TRBJ1-2 | - | TRBV28 | CASSLVRANYGYTF | TGTGCCAGCAGTTTGGTCAGGGCGAACTATGGCTACACCTTC